This T cell receptor (beta chain) was sequenced for a study of CD8 T cells in ankylosing spondylitis. Whole-study results and caveats: Several highly homologous variants made up a TCR beta motif, and this motif appeared characteristic of ankylosing spondylitis blood. CD8+ cells made up the disease-linked clones, which were relatively rare in peripheral blood. Significant enrichment of disease-linked clones was reportedly seen in matched ankylosing spondylitis synovial fluid.

A quantitative 5'-RACE method, one with molecular barcodes, was used to make TCR beta libraries. TCRdb called the 5' RACE reads again in MiXCR, with one record for every CDR3 protein. The sample yields about 160,000 distinct CDR3 sequences, approximately 10% seen once. This clonotype was observed many times. Its matching antigen is unknown. Trimming removed 6 bases at V and 6 bases at J, with 8 bases between. The CDR3 is 12 amino acids. Germline CDR1 reads KGHSH; CDR2 reads LQKENI. The chain employs TRBV18 and TRBJ2-2; tentative D call: TRBD2 (5 bases). The receptor was isolated from a female donor with ankylosing spondylitis or in good health (not recorded which). Material: blood, either unsorted or a sorted T cell fraction (not recorded which). This CDR3 reads CASSERAGELFF. The DNA of the CDR3 is TGTGCCAGCTCCGAGAGGGCCGGGGAGCTGTTTTTT.